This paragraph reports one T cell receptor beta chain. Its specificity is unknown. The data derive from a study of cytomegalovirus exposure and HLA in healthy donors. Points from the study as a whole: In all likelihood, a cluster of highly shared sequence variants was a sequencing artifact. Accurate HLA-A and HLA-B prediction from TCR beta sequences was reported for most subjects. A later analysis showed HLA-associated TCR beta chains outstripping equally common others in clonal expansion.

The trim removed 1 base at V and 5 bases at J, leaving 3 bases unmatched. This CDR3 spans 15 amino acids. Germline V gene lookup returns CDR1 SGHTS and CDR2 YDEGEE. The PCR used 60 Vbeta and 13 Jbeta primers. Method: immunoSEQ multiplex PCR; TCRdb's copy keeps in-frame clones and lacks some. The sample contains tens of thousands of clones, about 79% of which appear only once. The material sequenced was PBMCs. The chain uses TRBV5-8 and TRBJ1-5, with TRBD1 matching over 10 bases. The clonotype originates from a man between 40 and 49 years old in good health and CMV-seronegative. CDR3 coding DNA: TGTGCCAGCAGCTTGCCCGGGACAGGGGATCAGCCCCAGCATTTT. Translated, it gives CASSLPGTGDQPQHF.